These 16 T cell receptor beta chains came from one sample sequenced in a study of cytomegalovirus exposure and HLA in healthy donors. PCR amplification relied on 60 Vbeta primers (plus 13 Jbeta primers). Only in-frame clones appear in the TCRdb table, and some are missing; sequencing was by immunoSEQ multiplex PCR. In the table there are over 85,000 clones, roughly 84% of which are singletons. Sequencing was done on a sample of PBMCs. Source of these receptors: a man aged 25 to 45 in good health and CMV-seropositive.

The chain has TRBV12-5 and TRBJ2-1, with TRBD1 matching over 7 bases. CDR1 is LGHNT and CDR2 is FRNRAP in the germline V gene. The CDR3 contains 16 residues. The V gene end was trimmed by 5 bases and the J gene end by 8 bases; junction bases not matched to a gene: 15. As DNA, the CDR3 is TGTGCTAGTGGTAAGAACAGGGGACCTTTGGAGGATGAGCAGTTCTTC. This translates into CASGKNRGPLEDEQFF.

To note about this clone: Other DNA sequences within the sample encode an identical CDR3. The rearrangement links TRBV27 to TRBJ2-7; TRBD1 aligns across 7 bases. The CDR3 has 13 amino acids. The J segment lost 2 bases and the V segment lost 5 bases, leaving 3 bases of the junction unmatched. Per the germline V gene, CDR1 is MNHEY and CDR2 is SMNVEV (reference sequence). The CDR3 here is CASSPGTAYEQYF. As DNA, the CDR3 is TGTGCCAGCAGTCCTGGGACAGCCTACGAGCAGTACTTC.

V usage is TRBV6-6 and J usage is TRBJ1-6; 8 bases line up with TRBD1. The V gene end was trimmed by 0 bases and the J gene end by 10 bases; junction bases not matched to a gene: 5. CDR1 is MNHNY, CDR2 SVGAGI, per germline (reference sequence). The CDR3 extends over 15 amino acids. CDR3 amino acids: CASSYSDRGGSPLHF. In nucleotides, the CDR3 is TGTGCCAGCAGTTACTCAGACAGGGGCGGCTCACCCCTCCACTTT.

The chain recombines TRBV19 with TRBJ2-2; D not resolved. V was cut by 4 bases and J by 4 bases, with 7 bases left in between. This CDR3 region has 13 residues. The germline CDR1 and CDR2 sequences are LNHDA and SQIVND (reference sequence). The CDR3 DNA follows: TGTGCCAGTAGTACCCAAATCACCGGGGAGCTGTTTTTT. Translating it yields CASSTQITGELFF.

The chain is built from TRBV7-8 and TRBJ2-7; 9 bases are a match to TRBD2. V shed 5 bases and J 2 bases; nucleotides not matched to a gene: 4. The CDR3 is 14 amino acids. CDR1 is SGHVS and CDR2 is FQNEAQ in the germline V gene. CDR3 nucleotides: TGTGCCAGCAGCACCTTAGCGGGGGCCTACGAGCAGTACTTC. It yields the protein CASSTLAGAYEQYF.

The rearrangement uses TRBV7-8 and TRBJ1-2, with D uncertain. There are 14 residues in the CDR3. CDR1 is SGHVS, CDR2 FQNEAQ, per germline. V gave up 1 base and J gave up 4 bases, with 10 bases separating them. The CDR3 is CASSLDGRGYGYTF. CDR3 DNA sequence: TGTGCCAGCAGCTTAGATGGCCGCGGCTATGGCTACACCTTC.

The V and J genes are TRBV10-1 and TRBJ2-2; no firm D call. The V gene lost 3 bases and the J gene lost 0 bases, with 8 bases spanning the gap. The CDR3 extends over 15 amino acids. CDR1 is WNHNN and CDR2 is SYGVQD in the germline V gene (reference sequence). CDR3 in amino acids: CASSESAANTGELFF. DNA for the CDR3: TGCGCCAGCAGTGAAAGCGCCGCGAACACCGGGGAGCTGTTTTTT.

The chain uses TRBV21-1 and TRBJ2-7; the table names TRBD2, a call not compared with the DNA. TRBV21-1 is classified as a pseudogene. This CDR3 region has 16 residues. This CDR3 reads CASSKERGGHVYEQYF. For the CDR3, the DNA is TGTGCCAGCAGCAAAGAACGGGGGGGCCATGTATACGAGCAGTACTTC.

This rearrangement joins TRBV25-1 to TRBJ1-1; D call uncertain. The CDR3 runs 12 residues. Per germline, CDR1 MGHDK and CDR2 SYGVNS. V shed 0 bases and J shed 6 bases, with 5 bases lying between them. CDR3 in amino acids: CASSEYSSEAFF. The DNA of the CDR3 is TGTGCCAGCAGTGAATACTCTTCTGAAGCTTTCTTT.

J is TRBJ1-1 and V is TRBV18; maybe TRBD1 (6 bases). The CDR3 covers 14 residues. CDR1 and CDR2 from the germline V gene are KGHSH and LQKENI. With 1 base removed from V and 6 bases from J, the gap between germline ends came to 12 bases. Here the CDR3 DNA reads TGTGCCAGCTCACCACAGGGGGTCCGCGCTGAAGCTTTCTTT. The encoded protein is CASSPQGVRAEAFF.

V gene TRBV2 combines with J gene TRBJ1-1, with D possibly TRBD1 on 6 matching bases. Germline V gene lookup returns CDR1 SNHLY and CDR2 FYNNEI. This CDR3 has 13 amino acids. V was cut by 6 bases and J by 6 bases, with 14 bases left in between. CDR3 coding DNA: TGTGCCAGCAGCACAGGGACCCTGGCTGAAGCTTTCTTT. Amino acids: CASSTGTLAEAFF.

The chain uses TRBV5-5 and TRBJ1-1, with TRBD1 matching over 7 bases. The CDR3 length is 13 residues. Germline V gene sequence: CDR1 SGHKS, CDR2 YYEKEE (reference sequence). Losses at the gene ends were 4 bases for V and 4 bases for J; bases not matched to a gene: 4. In DNA form, the CDR3 reads TGTGCCAGCAGCACCCGACAGGGCACTGAAGCTTTCTTT. The encoded protein is CASSTRQGTEAFF.

The chain uses TRBV7-2 and TRBJ1-4; 10 nucleotides agree with TRBD1. Looked up from germline, CDR1 is SGHTA and CDR2 is FQGNSA. Trimming at V came to 0 bases and at J to 11 bases, leaving 6 bases not matched to a gene. This CDR3 is 15 amino acids long. CDR3 in amino acids: CASSLAGTGVGKLFF. CDR3 DNA sequence: TGTGCCAGCAGCTTAGCCGGGACAGGGGTGGGGAAACTGTTTTTT. Combining the CDR3 with reference TRBV7-2 and TRBJ1-4 gives the whole variable domain GAGVSQSPSNKVTEKGKDVELRCDPISGHTALYWYRQSLGQGLEFLIYFQGNSAPDKSGLPSDRFSAERTGGSVSTLTIQRTQQEDSAVYLCASSLAGTGVGKLFFGSGTQLSVL.

V gene TRBV7-9 combines with J gene TRBJ2-7, with 9 bases lining up with TRBD1. The ends lost 3 bases at V and 5 bases at J; junction bases unmatched: 11. CDR1 is SEHNR, CDR2 FQNEAQ, per germline (reference sequence). This CDR3 has 16 residues. CDR3: CASSFLPGQGSDEQYF. As DNA, the CDR3 is TGTGCCAGCAGCTTTCTTCCGGGACAGGGATCCGACGAGCAGTACTTC.

The CDR3 DNA reads as TGTGCCAGCAGCTTCGGGGTGGTTAACACTGAAGCTTTCTTT. This gives the protein CASSFGVVNTEAFF. J is TRBJ1-1 and V is TRBV7-9; D gene uncertain. V was trimmed by 3 bases and J by 2 bases, leaving 10 bases between them. The CDR3 runs 14 residues. The germline CDR1 and CDR2 sequences are SEHNR and FQNEAQ (reference sequence).

This sequence joins TRBV19 and TRBJ1-3; the match to TRBD1 covers 7 bases. The CDR3 has 16 amino acids. Germline CDR1 LNHDA, CDR2 SQIVND (reference sequence). Unmatched junction bases numbered 10, after V lost 6 bases and J lost 2 bases. The CDR3 nucleotides are TGTGCCAGTAGGATGGAGTCAGGGGGAACTGGAAACACCATATATTTT. Translated: CASRMESGGTGNTIYF.